The clone carrying this T cell receptor beta chain was counted only a few times. V dropped 0 bases and J dropped 2 bases, with 8 bases sitting between them. Germline values: CDR1 MNHEY, CDR2 SVGAGI. The CDR3 has 15 residues. The source of the sample is a study of shared clonotypes between healthy human individuals. The table came from immunoSEQ multiplex PCR; TCRdb's copy has only in-frame clones and leaves some out. The sample yields more than 2 million clones, 80% to 95% seen once. Terminally differentiated effector memory CD45RA+ cells were excluded from the naive CD8 cells, which were CD45RO-negative and positively selected for CCR7.

The chain carries TRBV6-5 and TRBJ1-5, with D possibly TRBD1 on 6 matching bases. The source of this sequence is a man in his late teens or twenties in good health. Some clones in this sample may be carry-over from other donors' samples. The sample consisted of naive CD8+ T cells from PBMCs. The CDR3 region has the DNA TGTGCCAGCAGTTACTCTTACAGGGGCAATCAGCCCCAGCATTTT. Translating it yields CASSYSYRGNQPQHF.